The clone carrying this T cell receptor beta chain has more than one count but fewer than ten. Its antigen remains unknown. The study made its TCR cDNA through 5'RACE template switching. That step introduced a universal primer site along with UMIs. TCRdb passed the 5' RACE reads through MiXCR, listing each CDR3 protein once. Of hundreds of thousands of distinct CDR3 sequences listed, around 12% are singletons. These data are taken from a study of T cells after yellow fever vaccination. Notes on the study in general: Compared with primary, the secondary response was weaker and peaked at day 5, not 15.

The input for sequencing was PBMCs, taken on the day of the yellow fever booster vaccination. This sequence originates from a man under 40 who received the YFV17D yellow fever vaccine.

CDR3 in amino acids: CASSAGPAGTTDTQYF. The CDR3 DNA reads TGTGCCAGCAGTGCAGGGCCAGCGGGCACCACAGATACGCAGTATTTT. V is TRBV9 and J is TRBJ2-3; D possibly corresponds to TRBD2 (6 bases). Trimming shortened V by 5 bases and J by 2 bases, and 18 bases separated the two germline ends. The germline V gene encodes CDR1 SGDLS and CDR2 YYNGEE. The CDR3 extends over 16 amino acids.